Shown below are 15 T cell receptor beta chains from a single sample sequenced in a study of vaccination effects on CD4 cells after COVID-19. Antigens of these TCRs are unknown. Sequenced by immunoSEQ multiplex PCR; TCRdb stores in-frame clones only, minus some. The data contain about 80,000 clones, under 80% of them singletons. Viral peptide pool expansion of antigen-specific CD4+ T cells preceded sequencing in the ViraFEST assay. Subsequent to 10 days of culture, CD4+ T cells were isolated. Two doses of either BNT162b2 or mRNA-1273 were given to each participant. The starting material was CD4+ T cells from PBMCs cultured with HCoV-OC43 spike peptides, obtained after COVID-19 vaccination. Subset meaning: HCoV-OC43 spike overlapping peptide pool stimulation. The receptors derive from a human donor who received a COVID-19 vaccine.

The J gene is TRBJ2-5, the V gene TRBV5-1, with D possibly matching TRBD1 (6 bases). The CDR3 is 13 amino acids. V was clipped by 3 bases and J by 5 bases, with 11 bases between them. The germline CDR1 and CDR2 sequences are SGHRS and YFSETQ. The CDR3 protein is CASSSQGGETQYF. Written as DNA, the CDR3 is TGCGCCAGCAGCTCACAGGGCGGGGAGACCCAGTACTTC.

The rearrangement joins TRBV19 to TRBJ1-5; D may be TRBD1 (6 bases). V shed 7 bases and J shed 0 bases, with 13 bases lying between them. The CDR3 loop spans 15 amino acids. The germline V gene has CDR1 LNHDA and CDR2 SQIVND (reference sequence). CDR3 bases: TGTGCCAGTACCACCATGGACAGTAGCAATCAGCCCCAGCATTTT. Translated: CASTTMDSSNQPQHF.

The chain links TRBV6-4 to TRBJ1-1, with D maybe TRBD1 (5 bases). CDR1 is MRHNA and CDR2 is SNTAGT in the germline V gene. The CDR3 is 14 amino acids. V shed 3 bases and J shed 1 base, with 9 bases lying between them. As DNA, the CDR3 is TGTGCCAGCAGTGAAAGGGGAGGGAACACTGAAGCTTTCTTT. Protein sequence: CASSERGGNTEAFF.

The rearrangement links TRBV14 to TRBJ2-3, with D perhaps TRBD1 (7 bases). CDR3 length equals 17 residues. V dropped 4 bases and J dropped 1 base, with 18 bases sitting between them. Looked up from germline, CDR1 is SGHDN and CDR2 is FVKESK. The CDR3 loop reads CASSRRIGGGGTDTQYF. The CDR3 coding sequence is TGTGCCAGCAGCCGCCGAATAGGAGGGGGCGGCACAGATACGCAGTATTTT.

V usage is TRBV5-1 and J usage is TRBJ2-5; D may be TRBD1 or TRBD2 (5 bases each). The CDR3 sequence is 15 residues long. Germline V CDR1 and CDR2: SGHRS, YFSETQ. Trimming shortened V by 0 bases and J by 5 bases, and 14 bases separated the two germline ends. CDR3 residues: CASSLGGTGLETQYF. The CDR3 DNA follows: TGCGCCAGCAGCTTGGGGGGCACGGGGTTGGAGACCCAGTACTTC.

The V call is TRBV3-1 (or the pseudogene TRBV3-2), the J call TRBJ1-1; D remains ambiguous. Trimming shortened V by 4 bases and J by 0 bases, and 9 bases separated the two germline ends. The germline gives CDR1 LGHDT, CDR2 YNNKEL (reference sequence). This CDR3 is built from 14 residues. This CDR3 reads CASSLINMNTEAFF. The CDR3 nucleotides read TGTGCCAGCAGCCTCATAAATATGAACACTGAAGCTTTCTTT.

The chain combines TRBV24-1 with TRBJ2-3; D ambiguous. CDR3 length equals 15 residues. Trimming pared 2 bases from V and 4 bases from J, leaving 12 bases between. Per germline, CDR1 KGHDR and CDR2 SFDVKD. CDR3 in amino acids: CATSDSSIRADTQYF. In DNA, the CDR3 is TGTGCCACCAGTGATTCCTCGATAAGAGCAGATACGCAGTATTTT.

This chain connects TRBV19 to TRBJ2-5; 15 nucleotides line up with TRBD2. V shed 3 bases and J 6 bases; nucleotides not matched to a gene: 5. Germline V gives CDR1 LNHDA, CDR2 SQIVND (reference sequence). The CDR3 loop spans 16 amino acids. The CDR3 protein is CASSIGTSGGRKTQYF. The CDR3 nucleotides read TGTGCCAGTAGTATCGGGACTAGCGGGGGGAGGAAGACCCAGTACTTC.

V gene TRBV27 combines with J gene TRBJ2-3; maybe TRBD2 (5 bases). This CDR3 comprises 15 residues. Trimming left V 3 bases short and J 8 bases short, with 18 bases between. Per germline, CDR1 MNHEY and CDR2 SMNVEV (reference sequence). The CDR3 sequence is CASSFKASLSRTQYF. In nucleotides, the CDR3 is TGTGCCAGCAGTTTCAAAGCTAGCTTGTCTCGTACGCAGTATTTT.

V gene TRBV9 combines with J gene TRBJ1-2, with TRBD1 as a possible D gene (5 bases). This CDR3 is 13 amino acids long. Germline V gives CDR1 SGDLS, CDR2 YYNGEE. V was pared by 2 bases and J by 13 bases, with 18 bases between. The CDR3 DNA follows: TGTGCCAGCAGCGTCGACCCTGGATCAGGGCTCACCTTC. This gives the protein CASSVDPGSGLTF.

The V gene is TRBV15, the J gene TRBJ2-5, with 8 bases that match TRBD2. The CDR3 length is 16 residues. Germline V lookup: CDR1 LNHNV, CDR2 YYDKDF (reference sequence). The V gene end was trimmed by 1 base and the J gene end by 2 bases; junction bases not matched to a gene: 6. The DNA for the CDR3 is TGTGCCACCAGCAGAGGGGGGGTAGCGGGACAAGAGACCCAGTACTTC. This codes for CATSRGGVAGQETQYF.

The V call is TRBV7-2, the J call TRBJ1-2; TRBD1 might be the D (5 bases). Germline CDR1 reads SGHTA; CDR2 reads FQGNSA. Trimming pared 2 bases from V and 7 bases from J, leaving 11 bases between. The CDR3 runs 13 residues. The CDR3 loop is CASSLFSRVGYTF. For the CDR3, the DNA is TGTGCCAGCAGCTTATTTTCCAGGGTTGGCTACACCTTC.

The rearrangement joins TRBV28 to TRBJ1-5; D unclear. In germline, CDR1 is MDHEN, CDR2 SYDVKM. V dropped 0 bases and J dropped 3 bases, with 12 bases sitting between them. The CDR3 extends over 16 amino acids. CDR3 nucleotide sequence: TGTGCCAGCAGTTTATGGGGAGGGTTCTTCAATCAGCCCCAGCATTTT. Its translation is CASSLWGGFFNQPQHF.

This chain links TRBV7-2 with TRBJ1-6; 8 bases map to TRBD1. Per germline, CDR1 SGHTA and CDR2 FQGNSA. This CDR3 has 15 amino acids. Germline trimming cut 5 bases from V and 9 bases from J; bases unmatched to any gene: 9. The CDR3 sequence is CASSPTGDGFSPLHF. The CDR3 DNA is TGTGCCAGCAGCCCGACAGGGGACGGGTTTTCACCCCTCCACTTT.

Here the CDR3 reads CASSDLGARYGYTF. The CDR3 nucleotides read TGTGCCAGCAGCGACCTGGGAGCCAGGTATGGCTACACCTTC. J is TRBJ1-2 and V is TRBV9; D is undetermined. This CDR3 comprises 14 residues. Trimming pared 3 bases from V and 5 bases from J, leaving 14 bases between. The germline CDR1 and CDR2 sequences are SGDLS and YYNGEE.